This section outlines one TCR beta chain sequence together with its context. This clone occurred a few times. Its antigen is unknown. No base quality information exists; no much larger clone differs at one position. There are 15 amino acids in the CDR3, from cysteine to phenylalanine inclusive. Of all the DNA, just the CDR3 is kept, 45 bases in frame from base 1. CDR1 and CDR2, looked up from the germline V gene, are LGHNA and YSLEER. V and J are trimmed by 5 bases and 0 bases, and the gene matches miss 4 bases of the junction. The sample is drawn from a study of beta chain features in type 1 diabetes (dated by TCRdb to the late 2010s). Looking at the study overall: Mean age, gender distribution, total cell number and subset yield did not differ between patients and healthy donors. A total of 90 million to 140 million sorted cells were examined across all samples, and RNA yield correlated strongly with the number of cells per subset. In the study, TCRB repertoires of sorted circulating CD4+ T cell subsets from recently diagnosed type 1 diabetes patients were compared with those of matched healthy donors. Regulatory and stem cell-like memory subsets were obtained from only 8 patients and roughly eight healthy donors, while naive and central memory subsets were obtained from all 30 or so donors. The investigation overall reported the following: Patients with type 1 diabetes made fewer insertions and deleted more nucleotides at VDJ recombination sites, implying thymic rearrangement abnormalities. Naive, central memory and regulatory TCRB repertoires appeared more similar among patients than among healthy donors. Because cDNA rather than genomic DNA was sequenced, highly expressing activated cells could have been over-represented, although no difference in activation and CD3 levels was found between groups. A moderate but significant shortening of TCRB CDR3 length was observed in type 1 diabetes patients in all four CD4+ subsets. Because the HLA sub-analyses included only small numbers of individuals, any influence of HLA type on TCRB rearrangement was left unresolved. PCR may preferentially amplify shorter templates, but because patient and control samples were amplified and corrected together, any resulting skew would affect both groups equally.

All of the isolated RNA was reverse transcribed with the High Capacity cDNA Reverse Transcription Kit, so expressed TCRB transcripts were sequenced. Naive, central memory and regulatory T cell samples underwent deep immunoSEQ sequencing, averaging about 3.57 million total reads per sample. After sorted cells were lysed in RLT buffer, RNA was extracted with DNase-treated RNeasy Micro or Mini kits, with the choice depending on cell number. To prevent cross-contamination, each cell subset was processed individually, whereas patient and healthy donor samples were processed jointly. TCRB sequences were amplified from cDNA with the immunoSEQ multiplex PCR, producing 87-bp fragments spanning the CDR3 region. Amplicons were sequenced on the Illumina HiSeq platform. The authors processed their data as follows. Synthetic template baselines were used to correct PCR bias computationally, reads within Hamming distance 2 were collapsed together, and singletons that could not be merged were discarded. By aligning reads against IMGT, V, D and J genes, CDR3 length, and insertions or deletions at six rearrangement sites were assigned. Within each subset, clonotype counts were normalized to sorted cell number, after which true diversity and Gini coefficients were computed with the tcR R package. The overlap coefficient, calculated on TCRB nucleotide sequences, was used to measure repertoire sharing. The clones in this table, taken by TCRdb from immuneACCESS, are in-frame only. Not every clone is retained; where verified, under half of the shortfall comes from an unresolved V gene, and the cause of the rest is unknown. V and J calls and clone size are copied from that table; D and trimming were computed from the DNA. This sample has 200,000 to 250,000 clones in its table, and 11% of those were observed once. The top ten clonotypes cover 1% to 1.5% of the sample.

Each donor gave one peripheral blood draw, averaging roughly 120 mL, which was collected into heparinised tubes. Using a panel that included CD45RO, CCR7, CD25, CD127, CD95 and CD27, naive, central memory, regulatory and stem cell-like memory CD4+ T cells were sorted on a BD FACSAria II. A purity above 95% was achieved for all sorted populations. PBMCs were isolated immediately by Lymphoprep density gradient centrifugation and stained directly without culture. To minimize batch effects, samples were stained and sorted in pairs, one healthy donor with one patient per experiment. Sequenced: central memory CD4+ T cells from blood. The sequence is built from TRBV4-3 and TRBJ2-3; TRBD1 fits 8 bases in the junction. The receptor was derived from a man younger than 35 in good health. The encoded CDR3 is CASSKRTGSTDTQYF. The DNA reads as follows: TGCGCCAGCAGCAAACGGACAGGGAGCACAGATACGCAGTATTTT.